One T cell receptor beta chain is described in this entry. This entry comes from a study of cytomegalovirus exposure and HLA in healthy donors. Study-wide context: There were more than 350 genotyped donors. Of these, 81% fell in the genetic ancestry cluster associated with self-reported Caucasian donors.

It was with 60 Vbeta and 13 Jbeta primers that the PCR ran. Sequenced by immunoSEQ multiplex PCR; TCRdb stores in-frame clones only, minus some. The repertoire holds 120,000 or so clones, with over 65% as singletons. The germline V gene encodes CDR1 MGHRA and CDR2 YSYEKL. The CDR3 loop spans 15 amino acids. With 1 base removed from V and 0 bases from J, the gap between germline ends came to 10 bases. The receptor was isolated from a man aged 25 to 45 in good health and CMV-seropositive. The specimen sequenced was PBMCs. V is TRBV4-1 and J is TRBJ2-7, with D perhaps matching TRBD2 (5 bases). CDR3 in amino acids: CASSQGVSGSYEQYF. Here the CDR3 DNA reads TGCGCCAGCAGCCAAGGCGTCAGCGGCTCCTACGAGCAGTACTTC.